The sequence of this T cell receptor beta chain was determined in a study of early T cells in non-severe SARS-CoV-2 infection. On the study more broadly: The sequenced material was bulk RNA from unsorted whole blood, and its chains were unpaired.

Germline CDR1 is SNHLY and CDR2 is FYNNEI. V was shortened by 7 bases and J by 0 bases, with 10 bases between the two germline ends. There are 14 residues in the CDR3. TCRdb re-called the 5' RACE reads with MiXCR, one entry per CDR3 protein. The sample has around 79,000 distinct CDR3 sequences; around 11% are singletons. The table lists this clonotype with many counts. The antigen remains unidentified. The study, taken as a whole, reports: Anti-spike CD8 responses were favored by VDJdb matching, which missed private and CD4 specificities.

Sequenced material: whole blood, taken at baseline. The chain joins TRBV2 to TRBJ1-5; D not resolved. This sequence was found in an adult who was a healthcare worker with PCR-confirmed SARS-CoV-2 infection or an uninfected control (not recorded which). CDR3 nucleotides: TGTGCCAGCAAACAGAGTAATAGCAATCAGCCCCAGCATTTT. Its protein is CASKQSNSNQPQHF.